This is a list of T cell receptor beta chains from one sample in a study of T-cell memory formation after mild COVID-19. Using its own MiXCR run on the 5' RACE reads, TCRdb lists one record per CDR3 protein. The repertoire has under 250,000 distinct CDR3 sequences, less than 20% of them found once; the top ten carry less than 2.5%. Sequencing used PBMCs or a T cell subset sorted from them (not recorded which). These receptors were taken from an adult woman who had mild COVID-19 (a few samples of this study predate the infection). Cell type and time point are not known. Each CDR3 is given with its conserved first and last residue. A D gene is named only where the DNA matches it firmly. The size of a clone is reported for some rows only, either as once, few or many, or as a class for expanded clones.

D gene	V gene	clone size	J gene	CDR3 DNA	CDR3 protein
TRBD2	TRBV4-3	few	TRBJ2-1	TGCGCCAGCAGCCAAGATTCGTACGCTAGCGGGAGGGCTTCCAATGAGCAGTTCTTC	CASSQDSYASGRASNEQFF
NA	TRBV12-3/TRBV12-4	NA	TRBJ2-7	TGTGCCAGCACAACGCCGGGACCGCGGCTCGAGCAGTACTTC	CASTTPGPRLEQYF
TRBD1	TRBV24-1	few	TRBJ1-1	TGTGCCACCAGAGGAACAGGGGAGGGGGGCACTGAAGCTTTCTTT	CATRGTGEGGTEAFF
TRBD2	TRBV18	few	TRBJ2-3	TGTGCCAGCTCGGCCGAACAGCCGGGACTAGAGTTCAGCACAGATACGCAGTATTTT	CASSAEQPGLEFSTDTQYF
TRBD2	TRBV29-1	few	TRBJ2-7	TGCAGCGTCGCAAATGGGCTAGCGGCACTGTACGAGCAGTACTTC	CSVANGLAALYEQYF
NA	TRBV6-1	few	TRBJ1-5	TGTGCCAGCAGCAGGGGACTTTATAGCAATCAGCCCCAGCATTTT	CASSRGLYSNQPQHF
TRBD2	TRBV6-5	NA	TRBJ2-5	TGTGCCACCCGGACTAGCGGGATGGCGGAGACCCAGTACTTC	CATRTSGMAETQYF
TRBD1	TRBV5-6	NA	TRBJ1-5	TGTGCCAGCAGCTTGTGGACAGGGACGAGTCAGCCCCAGCATTTT	CASSLWTGTSQPQHF
TRBD2	TRBV4-1	many	TRBJ2-3	TGCGCCAGCAGCCAATCGGGACTAGCGGGGGTCACAGATACGCAGTATTTT	CASSQSGLAGVTDTQYF
TRBD1	TRBV3-1	NA	TRBJ1-2	TGTGCCAGCAGCCTGGGGACAGGGGCCAATGATGGCTACACCTTC	CASSLGTGANDGYTF
TRBD1	TRBV2	NA	TRBJ1-1	TGTGCCAGCAGTCAGACTGGACAGGGCGGCACTGAAGCTTTCTTT	CASSQTGQGGTEAFF
NA	TRBV29-1	few	TRBJ2-7	TGCAGCGTTGAAGAGGAGGGTTACTACGAGCAGTACTTC	CSVEEEGYYEQYF
NA	TRBV15	few	TRBJ1-1	TGTGCCACTAGACACCTTATGAACACTGAAGCTTTCTTT	CATRHLMNTEAFF
TRBD1	TRBV12-3/TRBV12-4	few	TRBJ2-1	TGTGCCAGCAGTTTAGGCAGGGGGATCCCGGTGGATGAGCAGTTCTTC	CASSLGRGIPVDEQFF
NA	TRBV6-8	few	TRBJ2-3	TGTGCCAGCAGTTATGCGGGATCGATTATAGATACGCAGTATTTT	CASSYAGSIIDTQYF
TRBD1	TRBV5-1	NA	TRBJ1-1	TGCGCCAGCAGCTTCCTCCGGGACAGGAACACTGAAGCTTTCTTT	CASSFLRDRNTEAFF
NA	TRBV20-1	few	TRBJ2-3	TGCAGTGCTAGAGATCCCCTAGTTCCGGAAGATACGCAGTATTTT	CSARDPLVPEDTQYF
TRBD2	TRBV20-1	few	TRBJ2-5	TGCAGTGCCGTGGGACTAGATGAAGAGACCCAGTACTTC	CSAVGLDEETQYF
NA	TRBV27	NA	TRBJ2-2	TGTGCCACCAGGGGGGAGGGGCTAGTGGCCGGGGAGCTGTTTTTT	CATRGEGLVAGELFF
NA	TRBV3-1	NA	TRBJ1-6	TGTGCCAGCAGCCCGGGGGAGTCACCCCTCCACTTT	CASSPGESPLHF
TRBD2	TRBV18	NA	TRBJ2-2	TGTGCCAGCTCCCTTAGCGGGAGATCGAACACCGGGGAGCTGTTTTTT	CASSLSGRSNTGELFF
NA	TRBV9	NA	TRBJ1-1	TGTGCCAGCAGCGTACCCCCTACCATGGGCACTGAAGCTTTCTTT	CASSVPPTMGTEAFF
NA	TRBV6-1	few	TRBJ1-4	TGTGCCAGTCGGGACACCACTGGTAAACTGTTTTTT	CASRDTTGKLFF
NA	TRBV2	NA	TRBJ1-4	TGTGCCAGCAGGACAGAGTCGACCATTAATGAAAAACTGTTTTTT	CASRTESTINEKLFF
TRBD1	TRBV7-9	NA	TRBJ1-1	TGTGCCAGCAGCTTAGGAGGGGGCGCCGACACTGAAGCTTTCTTT	CASSLGGGADTEAFF
NA	TRBV12-3/TRBV12-4	medium-sized	TRBJ1-1	TGTGCCAGCAGTCCTAGACAGGCCCCCAACACTGAAGCTTTCTTT	CASSPRQAPNTEAFF
NA	TRBV7-9	NA	TRBJ1-4	TGTGCCAGCAGCATCCGACAGACAACTAATGAAAAACTGTTTTTT	CASSIRQTTNEKLFF
TRBD2	TRBV2	NA	TRBJ2-5	TGTGCCAGCAGAGGGCTAGCGGGGTATGAGACCCAGTACTTC	CASRGLAGYETQYF
NA	TRBV4-1	few	TRBJ1-4	TGCGCCAGCAGCCGACAGGAACTTAATGAAAAACTGTTTTTT	CASSRQELNEKLFF
TRBD2	TRBV20-1	NA	TRBJ2-1	TGCAGTGCTAGAGGACTAGCCCATGAGCAGTTCTTC	CSARGLAHEQFF
NA	TRBV6-5	few	TRBJ2-3	TGTGCCAGCAGCCCCGGGTGGGTCACCTCAAGGGGTACAGATACGCAGTATTTT	CASSPGWVTSRGTDTQYF
TRBD2	TRBV6-2/TRBV6-3	NA	TRBJ2-7	TGTGCCAGCTCGGGACGGACTAGCGGGAGCACCTACGAGCAGTACTTC	CASSGRTSGSTYEQYF
NA	TRBV29-1	few	TRBJ1-1	TGCAGCGTTTTCGACAGGAGGGCCACTGAAGCTTTCTTT	CSVFDRRATEAFF
TRBD1	TRBV12-3/TRBV12-4	few	TRBJ1-5	TGTGCCAGCAGTCCGGGACAGGCCCCCCAGCATTTT	CASSPGQAPQHF
NA	TRBV10-3	NA	TRBJ1-5	TGTGCCATCAGTGAGAACCAGGTCAATCAGCCCCAGCATTTT	CAISENQVNQPQHF
NA	TRBV5-1	NA	TRBJ2-5	TGCGCCAGCAGCTGGTCAGTCGGAGAGACCCAGTACTTC	CASSWSVGETQYF
NA	TRBV2	few	TRBJ1-3	TGTGCCAGCAGTACAACCGGGACGGCTGGAAACACCATATATTTT	CASSTTGTAGNTIYF
NA	TRBV24-1	NA	TRBJ1-2	TGTGCCACCAGTGAACCAACAGCTAACTATGGCTACACCTTC	CATSEPTANYGYTF
TRBD1	TRBV6-5	NA	TRBJ2-5	TGTGCCAGCAGTTACGGGACAGCCGAAGAGACCCAGTACTTC	CASSYGTAEETQYF
NA	TRBV19	NA	TRBJ2-1	TGTGCCAGTACCCCAGGGAGATTTGACAAGCGCTACAATGAGCAGTTCTTC	CASTPGRFDKRYNEQFF
TRBD2	TRBV12-3/TRBV12-4	few	TRBJ2-4	TGTGCCAGCAGCCAAGCCTCGGGGGGGAGCGGGAGGGCCTGGAGAAACATTCAGTACTTC	CASSQASGGSGRAWRNIQYF